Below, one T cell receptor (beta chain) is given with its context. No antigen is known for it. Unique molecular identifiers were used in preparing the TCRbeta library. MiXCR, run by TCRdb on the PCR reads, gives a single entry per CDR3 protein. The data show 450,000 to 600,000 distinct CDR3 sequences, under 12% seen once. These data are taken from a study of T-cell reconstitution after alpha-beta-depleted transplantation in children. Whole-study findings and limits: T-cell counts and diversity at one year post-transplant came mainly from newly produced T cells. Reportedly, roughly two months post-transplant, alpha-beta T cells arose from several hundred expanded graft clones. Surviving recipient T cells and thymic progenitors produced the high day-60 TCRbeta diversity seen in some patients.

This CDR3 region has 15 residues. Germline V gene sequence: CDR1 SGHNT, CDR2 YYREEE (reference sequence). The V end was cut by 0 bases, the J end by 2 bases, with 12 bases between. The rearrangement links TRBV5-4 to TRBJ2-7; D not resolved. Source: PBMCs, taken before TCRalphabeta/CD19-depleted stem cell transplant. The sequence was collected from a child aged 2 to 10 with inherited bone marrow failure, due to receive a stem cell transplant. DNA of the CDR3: TGTGCCAGCAGCTTGGATCCGCAGGTGGCCTACGAGCAGTACTTC. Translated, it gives CASSLDPQVAYEQYF.